This entry is about one T cell receptor beta chain. This sample is drawn from a study of blood T cell repertoires in COVID-19. Study-level information: PBMCs, B-cell-depleted T cells, or T cells were the source of the cDNA or gDNA that made up the material.

Between the trimmed V and J ends, which lost 8 bases and 9 bases, there was a span of 14 bases. CDR1 and CDR2 (germline): MNHEY, SVGAGI. This CDR3 contains 12 residues. Per the authors' pipeline: By means of reference gene primer amplification, nucleated cell counts were estimated. Profiled with immunoSEQ multiplex PCR; TCRdb holds only in-frame clones, not every one. The DNA gave D and trimming, while V, J and clone size come from that table. The sample consists of 300,000 to 400,000 clones, 85% of them appearing once. The sequence came from a human donor in a cohort sampled during active COVID-19. The rearrangement joins TRBV6-5 to TRBJ1-5; D not resolved. Source material: peripheral blood. CDR3 sequence (DNA): TGTGCCAGCGGCGGTAAAGAAAGGCCCCAGCATTTT. Encoded protein: CASGGKERPQHF.